These 26 T cell receptor beta chains were all obtained from the same sample, sequenced in a study of cytomegalovirus exposure and HLA in healthy donors. PCR was performed using 60 Vbeta and 13 Jbeta primers. This table comes from immunoSEQ multiplex PCR, and its TCRdb copy is limited to in-frame clones, with some not included. Of 100,000 to 150,000 clones listed, 81% are singletons. Sequenced sample: PBMCs. Receptors originate from a man younger than 35 in good health and CMV-seropositive.

This clone has just a few counts. This chain links TRBV23-1 with TRBJ2-7; TRBD1 is a possible D gene (6 bases). TRBV23-1 is designated an ORF whose function remains uncertain. The V end lost 3 bases, the J end lost 6 bases, and 27 bases lay between the germline ends. CDR3 length: 18 residues. The CDR3 spells CASSHHGQQFGDKCEQYF. In DNA, the CDR3 is TGCGCCAGCAGTCACCACGGACAGCAGTTCGGGGACAAGTGCGAGCAGTACTTC.

V gene TRBV5-6 combines with J gene TRBJ2-2, with 7 bases aligning to TRBD2. The CDR3 covers 14 residues. The ends lost 5 bases at V and 1 base at J; junction bases unmatched: 2. CDR1 SGHDT and CDR2 YYEEEE come from the germline V gene. Here the CDR3 DNA reads TGTGCCAGCAGACTAGCGTTGAACACCGGGGAGCTGTTTTTT. Amino acids: CASRLALNTGELFF.

This chain's CDR3 is CASSLVGDRGYGYTF. Written as DNA, the CDR3 is TGTGCCAGCAGCTTAGTAGGGGACAGGGGCTATGGCTACACCTTC. This chain joins TRBV7-2 and TRBJ1-2, with TRBD1 matching over 10 bases. Germline CDR1 reads SGHTA; CDR2 reads FQGNSA. The CDR3 covers 15 residues. V dropped 1 base and J dropped 4; count of bases not matched to a gene: 3. Looking up the rest from reference TRBV7-2 and TRBJ1-2 gives the full variable domain: GAGVSQSPSNKVTEKGKDVELRCDPISGHTALYWYRQSLGQGLEFLIYFQGNSAPDKSGLPSDRFSAERTGGSVSTLTIQRTQQEDSAVYLCASSLVGDRGYGYTFGSGTRLTVV.

The J gene is TRBJ2-2, the V gene TRBV11-2; no clear D. V lost 0 bases, J lost 4 bases, and 12 bases lay in between. CDR3 length: 16 amino acids. Germline CDR1 SGHAT, CDR2 FQNNGV. The CDR3: CASSLDRSAVTGELFF. The CDR3 nucleotides read TGTGCCAGCAGCTTAGATCGGAGCGCGGTCACCGGGGAGCTGTTTTTT.

This clone was seen a few times. The genes are TRBV7-8 and TRBJ2-1, with 14 bases identical to TRBD2. V was pared by 5 bases and J by 12 bases, with 6 bases of the junction left unmatched. From germline, CDR1 is SGHVS and CDR2 FQNEAQ. The CDR3 is made up of 14 amino acids. Here the CDR3 DNA reads TGTGCCAGCAGCACTGGGACTAGCGGGGGACGGCAGTTCTTC. Its translation is CASSTGTSGGRQFF.

The rearrangement uses TRBV5-4 and TRBJ2-1; D is undetermined. V shed 1 base and J shed 5 bases, with 4 bases lying between them. The germline gives CDR1 SGHNT, CDR2 YYREEE (reference sequence). This CDR3 comprises 12 residues. The CDR3 nucleotides are TGTGCCAGCAGCTTGCAAAACAATGAGCAGTTCTTC. Protein: CASSLQNNEQFF.

V usage is TRBV19 and J usage is TRBJ1-3; D possibly corresponds to TRBD1 (5 bases). This CDR3 spans 14 amino acids. CDR1 and CDR2 from the germline V gene are LNHDA and SQIVND (reference sequence). The germline V and J ends were trimmed by 4 bases and 0 bases, with 7 bases remaining between them. CDR3 coding DNA: TGTGCCAGTAGTACCGACAGCTCTGGAAACACCATATATTTT. Its protein is CASSTDSSGNTIYF.

V and J are TRBV7-8 and TRBJ2-5; a weak D match, TRBD2 (6 bases). The germline CDR1 and CDR2 sequences are SGHVS and FQNEAQ. V shed 0 bases and J shed 5 bases, with 19 bases lying between them. The CDR3 is 17 amino acids. The CDR3 nucleotides are TGTGCCAGCAGCTTAGCTCGGGGGATGGAGCCACGCGAGACCCAGTACTTC. Translated, it gives CASSLARGMEPRETQYF.

The J gene is TRBJ2-1, the V gene TRBV27, with 11 bases fitting TRBD2. The CDR3 has 16 amino acids. Germline CDR1 is MNHEY and CDR2 is SMNVEV (reference sequence). J lost 3 bases, V lost 4 bases, and 5 bases had no gene match. The CDR3 region is CASSSTSGGHYNEQFF. The CDR3 DNA follows: TGTGCCAGCAGTTCCACTAGCGGGGGCCACTACAATGAGCAGTTCTTC.

The rearrangement links TRBV27 to TRBJ1-5, with TRBD1 as a possible D gene (6 bases). V lost 2 bases to trimming and J lost 0 bases, with 11 bases between them. Germline assignment: CDR1 MNHEY and CDR2 SMNVEV (reference sequence). This CDR3 region has 16 residues. CDR3 sequence reads: CASSLTGQLSNQPQHF. CDR3 coding DNA: TGTGCCAGCAGTTTAACGGGACAACTTAGCAATCAGCCCCAGCATTTT.

V gene TRBV7-6 combines with J gene TRBJ2-2; TRBD2 matches at 12 bases. The CDR3 totals 18 residues. After removal of 3 bases from V and 5 bases from J, the junction contained 10 bases not matched to a gene. Germline CDR1 is SGHVS and CDR2 is FNYEAQ. CDR3: CASSFRTSGADATGELFF. Here the CDR3 DNA reads TGTGCCAGCAGCTTCAGGACTAGCGGGGCAGACGCAACCGGGGAGCTGTTTTTT.

This clone was picked up a small number of times. The chain carries TRBV5-1 and TRBJ2-7; D is undetermined. With 0 bases removed from V and 2 bases from J, the gap between germline ends came to 9 bases. Germline-derived CDR1 and CDR2 are SGHRS and YFSETQ. There are 14 residues in the CDR3. DNA for the CDR3: TGCGCCAGCAGCTTGGCCCCAGGCGCCTACGAGCAGTACTTC. Encoded protein: CASSLAPGAYEQYF.

The rearrangement joins TRBV25-1 to TRBJ2-3, with 10 bases that match TRBD1. The V and J ends lost 9 bases and 4 bases, in that order; junction bases with no gene match: 10. The CDR3 has 15 residues. CDR1 is MGHDK, CDR2 SYGVNS, per germline. This CDR3 is CASDPGTGAPDTQYF. The CDR3 DNA follows: TGTGCCAGTGACCCTGGGACAGGGGCTCCAGATACGCAGTATTTT. Full variable domain (missing parts from reference TRBV25-1 and TRBJ2-3): EADIYQTPRYLVIGTGKKITLECSQTMGHDKMYWYQQDPGMELHLIHYSYGVNSTEKGDLSSESTVSRIRTEHFPLTLESARPSHTSQYLCASDPGTGAPDTQYFGPGTRLTVL.

The chain couples TRBV27 to TRBJ1-6; 7 bases map to TRBD1. The CDR3 is 15 amino acids. V was pared by 3 bases and J by 8 bases, with 7 bases of the junction left unmatched. CDR1 and CDR2 from the germline V gene are MNHEY and SMNVEV (reference sequence). The chain's CDR3 is CASSFRDSRDSPLHF. The DNA of the CDR3 is TGTGCCAGCAGTTTTAGGGACAGCCGGGATTCACCCCTCCACTTT.

J is TRBJ2-2 and V is TRBV18; 7 nucleotides align to TRBD1. The germline V gene has CDR1 KGHSH and CDR2 LQKENI. This CDR3 comprises 16 residues. Unmatched junction bases numbered 6, after V lost 3 bases and J lost 2 bases. CDR3 loop: CASSPPGTDNTGELFF. The CDR3 DNA sequence: TGTGCCAGCTCACCCCCAGGGACAGACAACACCGGGGAGCTGTTTTTT. Variable domain in full (rest from reference TRBV18 and TRBJ2-2): NAGVMQNPRHLVRRRGQEARLRCSPMKGHSHVYWYRQLPEEGLKFMVYLQKENIIDESGMPKERFSAEFPKEGPSILRIQQVVRGDSAAYFCASSPPGTDNTGELFFGEGSRLTVL.

The chain uses TRBV4-3 and TRBJ2-3; 13 positions agree with TRBD2. CDR1 and CDR2 (germline): LGHNA, YSLEER. V lost 3 bases and J lost 6; bases outside the gene matches: 9. This CDR3 region has 17 residues. The DNA for the CDR3 is TGCGCCAGCAGCCATATGACTAGCGGGGGGTGGATCGATACGCAGTATTTT. Residues: CASSHMTSGGWIDTQYF.

The chain is built from TRBV9 and TRBJ1-2; TRBD1 agrees at 7 bases. The CDR3 runs to 14 residues. V trimming: 6 bases; J trimming: 4 bases; junction bases outside the gene matches: 9. Germline CDR1 reads SGDLS; CDR2 reads YYNGEE. The CDR3 protein is CASTKTGSVYGYTF. CDR3 nucleotides: TGTGCCAGCACGAAGACAGGGTCCGTCTATGGCTACACCTTC.

As regards this clone: An end of the junction differs from the germline gene, which may be a read error. This sequence joins TRBV7-7 and TRBJ2-3; 12 bases align to TRBD1. The CDR3 consists of 18 residues. CDR1 and CDR2 (germline): SSHAT, FNYEAQ (reference sequence). This chain's CDR3 is CASSPSAGGQGALDTQYF. Here the CDR3 DNA reads TGTGCTAGCAGCCCATCCGCTGGGGGACAGGGGGCGTTGGATACGCAGTATTTT.

The V and J genes are TRBV10-3 and TRBJ1-3; 11 bases are a match to TRBD1. With 2 bases clipped from V and 3 bases from J, the junction kept 6 bases outside the gene matches. Germline V gene sequence: CDR1 ENHRY, CDR2 SYGVKD. This CDR3 region has 17 residues. CDR3 DNA sequence: TGTGCCATCAGTGAGACTGGACAGGGGGCTGGTGGAAACACCATATATTTT. It encodes CAISETGQGAGGNTIYF.

V gene TRBV7-2 combines with J gene TRBJ1-5, with 8 bases identical to TRBD1. Germline lookup yields CDR1 SGHTA and CDR2 FQGNSA. V was pared by 4 bases and J by 7 bases, with 6 bases of the junction left unmatched. The CDR3 covers 14 residues. The CDR3, as DNA: TGTGCCAGCAGCTCCAACAGGGGGAGGCAGCCCCAGCATTTT. Translation gives CASSSNRGRQPQHF. Based on the CDR3 plus reference TRBV7-2 and TRBJ1-5, the full variable domain is GAGVSQSPSNKVTEKGKDVELRCDPISGHTALYWYRQSLGQGLEFLIYFQGNSAPDKSGLPSDRFSAERTGGSVSTLTIQRTQQEDSAVYLCASSSNRGRQPQHFGDGTRLSIL.

The chain couples TRBV4-3 to TRBJ2-6; 9 bases fit TRBD1. V was pared by 0 bases and J by 3 bases, with 3 bases of the junction left unmatched. In germline, CDR1 is LGHNA, CDR2 YSLEER. CDR3 length equals 17 residues. The CDR3 bases are TGCGCCAGCAGCCAAGAAACAGGGGGCAATGGGGCCAACGTCCTGACTTTC. Amino acid sequence: CASSQETGGNGANVLTF.

CDR3 loop: CASSLDGSYGYTF. The CDR3 nucleotides are TGCGCCAGCAGCCTCGACGGGAGCTATGGCTACACCTTC. The chain carries TRBV5-1 and TRBJ1-2, with D unclear. Looked up from germline, CDR1 is SGHRS and CDR2 is YFSETQ. The CDR3 has 13 amino acids. V was trimmed by 4 bases and J by 4 bases, leaving 11 bases between them.

V and J are TRBV6-1 and TRBJ2-7, with D perhaps TRBD1 (6 bases). Trimming took 3 bases from V and 3 from J, leaving 6 bases between them. The CDR3 loop spans 12 amino acids. Germline assignment: CDR1 MNHNS and CDR2 SASEGT. The CDR3 reads CASSDRGYEQYF. In nucleotides, the CDR3 is TGTGCCAGCAGTGACAGGGGCTACGAGCAGTACTTC.

DNA of the CDR3: TGCAGTGCTCCAGGGGGCAATGAGCAGTTCTTC. It translates to CSAPGGNEQFF. The gene calls are TRBV20-1 and TRBJ2-1; TRBD1 matches 7 bases. Trimming removed 5 bases from V and 6 bases from J; junction bases left unmatched: 1. The CDR3 loop spans 11 amino acids. Germline-derived CDR1 and CDR2 are DFQATT and SNEGSKA (reference sequence).

This clone was found a few times. The chain links TRBV6-5 to TRBJ2-7; D perhaps matches TRBD1 (5 bases). There are 14 residues in the CDR3. The germline V and J ends were trimmed by 8 bases and 2 bases, with 16 bases remaining between them. Germline lookup yields CDR1 MNHEY and CDR2 SVGAGI. CDR3 sequence: CASARAGKTYEQYF. In DNA, the CDR3 is TGTGCCAGCGCCCGGGCAGGGAAGACCTACGAGCAGTACTTC.

V and J are TRBV9 and TRBJ2-7; D may be TRBD1 (6 bases). The CDR3 contains 15 residues. Trimming cost V 0 bases and J 4 bases, with 14 bases left between them. Germline loops: CDR1 SGDLS, CDR2 YYNGEE. The DNA for the CDR3 is TGTGCCAGCAGCGTAGGCGTCGGGACATCATACGAGCAGTACTTC. It translates to CASSVGVGTSYEQYF.